These 21 T cell receptor beta chains were sequenced from one sample in a study of blood T cells in healthy people across ages (dated by TCRdb to between 2014 and 2017). Library creation used 5' RACE. Data came from an Illumina HiSeq 2500. The second PCR ran for about 7 to 11 cycles and used a J-beta primer mix along with a sample-barcoded 5' primer. TCRdb took the public reads, trimmed them with fastp at Q25, ran MiXCR for clone calling and kept in-frame beta chains. Identical CDR3 protein sequences are pooled into one entry, listed with their most common genes and DNA. Across this sample there are hundreds of thousands of distinct CDR3 sequences, with around 24% seen only once. The ten most abundant clones make up just under 9% of the sample. This sample also appeared in a second study, on T cells of mothers and their children.

The sample consisted of blood. These receptors all come from a boy younger than 18 in good health.

This chain connects TRBV4-3 to TRBJ2-5; D may match TRBD1 or TRBD2 (5 bases each). The CDR3 loop spans 16 amino acids. In germline, CDR1 is LGHNA, CDR2 YSLEER. With 4 bases removed from V and 2 bases from J, the gap between germline ends came to 17 bases. The CDR3 here is CASSLGGRQGQETQYF. The CDR3 DNA reads TGCGCCAGCAGCCTGGGCGGGCGCCAGGGACAAGAGACCCAGTACTTC.

This clonotype was seen a few times. This rearrangement joins TRBV29-1 to TRBJ2-3; 9 nucleotides line up with TRBD2. This CDR3 is 17 amino acids long. J lost 2 bases, V lost 6 bases, and 15 bases had no gene match. In germline, CDR1 is SQVTM, CDR2 ANQGSEA. The DNA for the CDR3 is TGCAGCGTCCGGGGACTAGCCCGCATTAAATCCACAGATACGCAGTATTTT. It translates to CSVRGLARIKSTDTQYF.

This clonotype was observed a few times. J is TRBJ2-7 and V is TRBV5-6; D call uncertain. The CDR3 runs to 12 residues. Germline assignment: CDR1 SGHDT and CDR2 YYEEEE. Trimming left V 0 bases short and J 6 bases short, with 7 bases between. This CDR3 reads CASSLDRVEQYF. The CDR3 region has the DNA TGTGCCAGCAGCTTGGATCGTGTCGAGCAGTACTTC.

This rearrangement joins TRBV28 to TRBJ2-2; D not certain. Trimming pared 3 bases from V and 6 bases from J, leaving 14 bases between. This CDR3 spans 15 amino acids. Germline assignment: CDR1 MDHEN and CDR2 SYDVKM. CDR3 loop: CASSLITHGAGELFF. For the CDR3, the DNA is TGTGCCAGCAGTTTGATCACCCACGGCGCCGGGGAGCTGTTTTTT.

The rearrangement uses TRBV25-1 and TRBJ1-6; D uncertain. Per the germline V gene, CDR1 is MGHDK and CDR2 is SYGVNS. V gave up 2 bases and J gave up 7 bases, with 6 bases separating them. The CDR3 runs to 13 residues. This CDR3 is CASSEQGNSPLHF. In nucleotides, the CDR3 is TGTGCCAGCAGTGAACAAGGGAATTCACCCCTCCACTTT.

The chain links TRBV28 to TRBJ1-2; 7 bases line up with TRBD1. V shed 8 bases and J 6 bases; nucleotides not matched to a gene: 6. CDR3 length: 12 amino acids. The germline CDR1 and CDR2 sequences are MDHEN and SYDVKM. The CDR3, as DNA: TGTGCCAGCCCACAGGGGACCCATGGCTACACCTTC. Amino acids: CASPQGTHGYTF.

Concerning this clonotype: One junction end does not reproduce the germline sequence, and a read error may be involved. The rearrangement uses TRBV5-1 and TRBJ1-4, with unresolved D. This CDR3 spans 14 amino acids. Germline V gives CDR1 SGHRS, CDR2 YFSETQ. The CDR3 loop is CAGSFSHPNEKLFF. The CDR3 DNA is TGCGCCGGCAGCTTCAGTCACCCCAATGAAAAACTGTTTTTT.

This sequence joins TRBV6-1 and TRBJ2-5; D is perhaps TRBD1 or TRBD2 (5 bases each). CDR1 MNHNS and CDR2 SASEGT come from the germline V gene. V was trimmed by 6 bases and J by 1 base, leaving 18 bases between them. This CDR3 spans 16 amino acids. This CDR3 reads CASSEGPGRVQETQYF. CDR3 DNA: TGTGCCAGCAGCGAGGGGCCTGGCAGGGTCCAAGAGACCCAGTACTTC.

This chain connects TRBV3-1 to TRBJ2-4; 11 bases agree with TRBD2. Germline CDR1 reads LGHDT; CDR2 reads YNNKEL (reference sequence). Trimming removed 1 base from V and 3 bases from J; junction bases left unmatched: 5. The CDR3 spans 17 residues. CDR3 loop: CASSQGGLAGHKNIQYF. The DNA for the CDR3 is TGTGCCAGCAGCCAAGGAGGACTAGCGGGTCACAAAAACATTCAGTACTTC.

V is TRBV19 and J is TRBJ1-1; D remains ambiguous. CDR3 length equals 11 residues. Between the trimmed V and J ends, which lost 4 bases and 6 bases, there was a span of 6 bases. The germline V gene has CDR1 LNHDA and CDR2 SQIVND (reference sequence). The CDR3 sequence: CASSTGSEAFF. In DNA, the CDR3 is TGTGCCAGTAGTACGGGCTCTGAAGCTTTCTTT.

The J gene is TRBJ2-1, the V gene TRBV20-1; 7 bases agree with TRBD1. The closer fit of TRBJ2-5 to the DNA end suggests the J call may be wrong. This CDR3 region has 15 residues. From germline, CDR1 is DFQATT and CDR2 SNEGSKA (reference sequence). CDR3 in DNA: TGCAGTGCTAGAGCCTCGACAGGGCAACAAGAGACCCAGTACTTC. Protein sequence: CSARASTGQQETQYF.

This clonotype was seen a few times. The chain combines TRBV12-3 or TRBV12-4 with TRBJ2-5; tentative D call: TRBD1 (6 bases). This CDR3 spans 15 amino acids. V was pared by 5 bases and J by 3 bases, with 16 bases between. CDR3 sequence: CASSRGWYQKETQYF. The CDR3, as DNA: TGTGCCAGCAGTAGGGGGTGGTACCAAAAAGAGACCCAGTACTTC.

As regards this clonotype: The germline gene is not matched at one end of the junction; a read error may be the cause. This chain links TRBV5-8 with TRBJ1-2; TRBD1 matches at 8 bases. Germline CDR1 is SGHTS and CDR2 is YDEGEE. This CDR3 has 13 amino acids. The CDR3, as DNA: TGTGCCAGCAGCCGGACAGGGAACTATGGCTACGCCTTC. Protein: CASSRTGNYGYAF.

V is TRBV7-6 and J is TRBJ2-3; no clear D. The germline gives CDR1 SGHVS, CDR2 FNYEAQ. This CDR3 comprises 15 residues. V lost 5 bases and J lost 1, with 13 bases in between. The chain's CDR3 is CASSDESERTDTQYF. CDR3 nucleotides: TGTGCCAGCAGCGATGAGAGTGAACGCACAGATACGCAGTATTTT.

A few counts support this clonotype. The chain combines TRBV6-5 with TRBJ2-5; TRBD1 matches 9 bases. CDR1 MNHEY and CDR2 SVGAGI come from the germline V gene. This CDR3 region has 16 residues. V gave up 0 bases and J gave up 5 bases; unmatched junction bases: 7. CDR3: CASSYSGTGIRETQYF. The DNA for the CDR3 is TGTGCCAGCAGTTACTCCGGGACAGGGATTCGGGAGACCCAGTACTTC.

A word on this clonotype: A read error may produce the germline difference seen at one junction end. J is TRBJ2-3 and V is TRBV7-8; D is unclear. The CDR3 spans 12 residues. CDR1 is SGHVS, CDR2 FQNEAQ, per germline. This chain's CDR3 is CASSFFTDTQYF. The CDR3, as DNA: TGTGCCAGCAGCTTTTTCACAGACACGCAGTATTTT.

The CDR3 spells CASSLVRGTAVETQYF. The CDR3 DNA reads TGTGCCAGCAGCTTAGTTAGGGGGACCGCCGTGGAGACCCAGTACTTC. V and J are TRBV7-9 and TRBJ2-5; D might be TRBD1 (6 bases). Germline V lookup: CDR1 SEHNR, CDR2 FQNEAQ (reference sequence). Trimming left V 1 base short and J 5 bases short, with 17 bases between. CDR3 size: 16 residues.

V gene TRBV29-1 combines with J gene TRBJ2-5; tentatively, D is TRBD1 (5 bases). Trimming pared 5 bases from V and 2 bases from J, leaving 12 bases between. Germline assignment: CDR1 SQVTM and CDR2 ANQGSEA. The CDR3 is made up of 13 amino acids. CDR3 DNA: TGCAGCGTTATTAGACAGTCACAAGAGACCCAGTACTTC. It encodes CSVIRQSQETQYF. Full variable domain (rest looked up from reference TRBV29-1 and TRBJ2-5): SAVISQKPSRDICQRGTSLTIQCQVDSQVTMMFWYRQQPGQSLTLIATANQGSEATYESGFVIDKFPISRPNLTFSTLTVSNMSPEDSSIYLCSVIRQSQETQYFGPGTRLLVL.

This clonotype was seen a few times. The chain combines TRBV4-3 with TRBJ2-3; no clear D. V shed 1 base and J shed 10 bases, with 12 bases lying between them. The CDR3 extends over 13 amino acids. Germline assignment: CDR1 LGHNA and CDR2 YSLEER. The CDR3 is CASSQAPGVPQYF. CDR3 DNA sequence: TGCGCCAGCAGCCAAGCCCCCGGCGTTCCGCAGTATTTT.

This clonotype was counted only a few times. V usage is TRBV6-1 and J usage is TRBJ1-2; 8 bases line up with TRBD1. Germline trimming cut 6 bases from V and 8 bases from J; bases unmatched to any gene: 8. CDR1 and CDR2 from the germline V gene are MNHNS and SASEGT. The CDR3 spans 13 residues. CDR3 region: CASRVDRAEGYTF. As DNA, the CDR3 is TGTGCCAGCAGGGTGGACAGGGCGGAAGGCTACACCTTC.

J is TRBJ1-6 and V is TRBV3-1; D gene ambiguous. Germline-derived CDR1 and CDR2 are LGHDT and YNNKEL (reference sequence). The V end lost 5 bases, the J end lost 2 bases, and 10 bases lay between the germline ends. The CDR3 sequence is 15 residues long. The CDR3 reads CASSWRDPYNSPLHF. CDR3 nucleotides: TGTGCCAGCAGCTGGCGGGATCCCTATAATTCACCCCTCCACTTT.